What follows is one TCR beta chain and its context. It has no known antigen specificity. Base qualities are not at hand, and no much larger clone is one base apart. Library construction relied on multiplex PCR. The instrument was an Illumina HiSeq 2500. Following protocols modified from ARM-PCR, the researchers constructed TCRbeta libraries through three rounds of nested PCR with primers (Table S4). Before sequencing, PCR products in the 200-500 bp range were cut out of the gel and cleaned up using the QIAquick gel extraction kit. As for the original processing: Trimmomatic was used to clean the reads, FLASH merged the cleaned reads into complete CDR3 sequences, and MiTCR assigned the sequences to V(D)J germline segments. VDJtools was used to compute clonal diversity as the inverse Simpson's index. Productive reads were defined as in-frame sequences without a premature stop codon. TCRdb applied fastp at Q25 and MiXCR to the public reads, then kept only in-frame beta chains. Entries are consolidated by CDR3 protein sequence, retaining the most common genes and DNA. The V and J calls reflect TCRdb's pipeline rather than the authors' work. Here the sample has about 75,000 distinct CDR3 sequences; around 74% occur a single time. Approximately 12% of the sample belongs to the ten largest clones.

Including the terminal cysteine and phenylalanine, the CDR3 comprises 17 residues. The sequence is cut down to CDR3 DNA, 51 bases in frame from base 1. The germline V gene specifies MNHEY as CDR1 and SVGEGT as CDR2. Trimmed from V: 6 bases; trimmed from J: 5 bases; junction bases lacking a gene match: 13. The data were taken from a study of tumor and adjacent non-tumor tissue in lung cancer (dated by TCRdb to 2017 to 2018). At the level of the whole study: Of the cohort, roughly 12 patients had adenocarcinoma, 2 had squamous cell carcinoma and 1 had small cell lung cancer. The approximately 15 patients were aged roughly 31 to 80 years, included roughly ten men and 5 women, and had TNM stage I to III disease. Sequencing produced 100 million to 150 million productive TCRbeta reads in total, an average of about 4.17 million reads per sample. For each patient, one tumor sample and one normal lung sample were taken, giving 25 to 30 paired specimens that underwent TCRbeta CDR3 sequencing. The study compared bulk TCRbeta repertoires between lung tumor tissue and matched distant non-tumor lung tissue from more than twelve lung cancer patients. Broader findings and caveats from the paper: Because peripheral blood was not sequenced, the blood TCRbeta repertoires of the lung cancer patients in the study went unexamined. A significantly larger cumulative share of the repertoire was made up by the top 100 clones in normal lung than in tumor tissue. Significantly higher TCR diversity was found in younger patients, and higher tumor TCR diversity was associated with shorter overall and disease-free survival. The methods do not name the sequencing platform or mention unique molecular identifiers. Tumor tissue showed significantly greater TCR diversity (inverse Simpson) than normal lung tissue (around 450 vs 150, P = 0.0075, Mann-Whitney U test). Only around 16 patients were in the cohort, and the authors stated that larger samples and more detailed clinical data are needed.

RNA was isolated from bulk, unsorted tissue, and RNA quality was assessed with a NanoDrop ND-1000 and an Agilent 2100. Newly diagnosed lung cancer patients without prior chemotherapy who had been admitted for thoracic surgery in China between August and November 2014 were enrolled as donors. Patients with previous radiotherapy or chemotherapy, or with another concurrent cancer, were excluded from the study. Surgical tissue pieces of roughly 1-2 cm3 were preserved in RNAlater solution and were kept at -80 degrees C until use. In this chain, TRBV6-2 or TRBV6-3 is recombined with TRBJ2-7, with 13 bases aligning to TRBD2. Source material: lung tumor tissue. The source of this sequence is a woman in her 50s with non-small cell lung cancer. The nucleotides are TGTGCCAGCAGACACCGGGTCAGGACTAGCGGGAGCCACGAGCAGTACTTC. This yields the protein CASRHRVRTSGSHEQYF.